Below, 14 T cell receptor beta chains from the same sample are listed, as sequenced in a study of blood T cell repertoires in COVID-19. Assay: immunoSEQ multiplex PCR; the TCRdb copy retains only in-frame clones and omits some. This table holds 25,000 to 35,000 clones, roughly nine tenths found once. Sequenced sample: peripheral blood. These receptor sequences come from a human donor in a cohort sampled during active COVID-19.

The chain is built from TRBV13 and TRBJ2-1; maybe TRBD1 (6 bases). There are 16 residues in the CDR3. V gave up 6 bases and J gave up 5 bases, with 20 bases separating them. The germline CDR1 and CDR2 sequences are PRHDT and FYEKMQ (reference sequence). The CDR3 region has the DNA TGTGCCAGCAGTAATGCCCGGGACACCTTTAACAATGAGCAGTTCTTC. Protein: CASSNARDTFNNEQFF.

The genes are TRBV6-4 and TRBJ2-2, with 7 bases lining up with TRBD2. J was trimmed by 12 bases and V by 0 bases; bases with no gene match: 4. CDR1 is MRHNA, CDR2 SNTAGT, per germline. This CDR3 has 13 residues. The CDR3 coding sequence is TGTGCCAGCAGTGACTCACTGGGAGGGAAGCTGTTTTTT. As protein: CASSDSLGGKLFF.

J is TRBJ1-1 and V is TRBV7-8; D may be TRBD1 (5 bases). Germline-derived CDR1 and CDR2 are SGHVS and FQNEAQ. CDR3 length: 13 residues. Trimming stripped 5 bases from V and 2 bases from J, with 9 bases between. The CDR3 loop reads CASSRTGNTEAFF. CDR3 nucleotides: TGTGCCAGCAGCCGAACAGGAAACACTGAAGCTTTCTTT.

V gene TRBV11-2 combines with J gene TRBJ2-7; perhaps TRBD2 as D (6 bases). Per germline, CDR1 SGHAT and CDR2 FQNNGV. The length of the CDR3 is 13 residues. Between the trimmed V and J ends, which lost 5 bases and 7 bases, there was a span of 15 bases. The CDR3 DNA follows: TGTGCCAGCAGCCTTGCTCCGGCGGGGGAGCAGTACGTC. It encodes CASSLAPAGEQYV.

This clone was detected once. The chain is built from TRBV5-1 and TRBJ2-5, with D perhaps TRBD2 (7 bases). Germline assignment: CDR1 SGHRS and CDR2 YFSETQ. Trimming pared 0 bases from V and 4 bases from J, leaving 13 bases between. The CDR3 has 15 amino acids. As DNA, the CDR3 is TGCGCCAGCAGCTTGGAGGGGGGGGGCCGAGAGACCCAGTACTTC. It specifies CASSLEGGGRETQYF.

CDR3 nucleotide sequence: TGTGCCACCAGTGATGGACTAGCGGTGAGGAATGAGCAGTTCTTC. Translated: CATSDGLAVRNEQFF. The rearrangement uses TRBV24-1 and TRBJ2-1; 10 nucleotides align to TRBD2. CDR3 size: 15 residues. Germline CDR1 and CDR2: KGHDR and SFDVKD. The junction had 5 bases not matched to a gene; V was cut back by 3 bases and J by 7 bases.

V usage is TRBV2 and J usage is TRBJ2-5, with 7 bases identical to TRBD1. V lost 6 bases and J lost 5; bases outside the gene matches: 12. CDR3 length equals 15 residues. Germline V lookup: CDR1 SNHLY, CDR2 FYNNEI. CDR3 sequence (DNA): TGTGCCAGCAGAGAGGACAGGACCTTTGGGGAGACCCAGTACTTC. It yields the protein CASREDRTFGETQYF.

This chain joins TRBV7-9 and TRBJ1-2; possibly TRBD1 for D (5 bases). The ends were cut back, 5 bases at V and 0 bases at J, with 7 bases in the middle. Germline CDR1 and CDR2: SEHNR and FQNEAQ (reference sequence). The CDR3 runs to 13 residues. The DNA of the CDR3 is TGTGCCAGCAGCCCGACAGCTAACTATGGCTACACCTTC. Translated: CASSPTANYGYTF.

This clone was recorded only once. The chain links TRBV23-1 to TRBJ1-2; D unresolved. TRBV23-1 is an ORF for which the function is uncertain. Trimming cost V 3 bases and J 1 base, with 18 bases left between them. The CDR3 covers 17 residues. CDR3 DNA: TGCGCCAGCAGTCACAACTTAGGAGCCGGCAATAACTATGGCTACACCTTC. It specifies CASSHNLGAGNNYGYTF.

The rearrangement joins TRBV29-1 to TRBJ1-1; weak D call: TRBD1 (5 bases). V was cut by 1 base and J by 8 bases, with 5 bases left in between. The germline V gene has CDR1 SQVTM and CDR2 ANQGSEA. This CDR3 comprises 10 residues. Written as DNA, the CDR3 is TGCAGCGTTGAAGCAGGGGAAGCTTTCTTT. Translating gives CSVEAGEAFF.

The rearrangement links TRBV7-6 to TRBJ1-1, with 12 bases fitting TRBD1. The length of the CDR3 is 18 residues. Losses at the gene ends were 3 bases for V and 8 bases for J; bases not matched to a gene: 16. Germline lookup yields CDR1 SGHVS and CDR2 FNYEAQ. CDR3 nucleotide sequence: TGTGCCAGCAGCTTGATAACCGGGACAGGGGGCCTTGTAACCGAAGCTTTCTTT. Its translation is CASSLITGTGGLVTEAFF. Supplemented by reference TRBV7-6 and TRBJ1-1, the full variable domain reads GAGVSQSPRYKVTKRGQDVALRCDPISGHVSLYWYRQALGQGPEFLTYFNYEAQQDKSGLPNDRFSAERPEGSISTLTIQRTEQRDSAMYRCASSLITGTGGLVTEAFFGQGTRLTVV.

The V gene is TRBV2, the J gene TRBJ2-3, with D possibly being TRBD1 (5 bases). V was shortened by 9 bases and J by 0 bases, with 13 bases between the two germline ends. The CDR3 totals 14 residues. The germline V gene encodes CDR1 SNHLY and CDR2 FYNNEI. The CDR3 DNA reads TGTGCCAGAACAGGACGGGCAAGCACAGATACGCAGTATTTT. This translates into CARTGRASTDTQYF.

The rearrangement uses TRBV2 and TRBJ2-7; D call uncertain. Looked up from germline, CDR1 is SNHLY and CDR2 is FYNNEI. The CDR3 runs to 14 residues. The V and J ends lost 3 bases and 1 base respectively, with 10 bases between them. Here the CDR3 DNA reads TGTGCCAGCAGTGAGTCGAGGCAGTCCTACGAGCAGTACGTC. It is translated as CASSESRQSYEQYV.

This chain links TRBV7-6 with TRBJ1-2; no firm D call. V lost 1 base and J 3 bases, leaving 12 bases between the germline ends. Germline CDR1 is SGHVS and CDR2 is FNYEAQ. This CDR3 region has 15 residues. CDR3 DNA sequence: TGTGCCAGCAGCTTAGAAGTCGGAGACCACTATGGCTACACCTTC. Its translation is CASSLEVGDHYGYTF.